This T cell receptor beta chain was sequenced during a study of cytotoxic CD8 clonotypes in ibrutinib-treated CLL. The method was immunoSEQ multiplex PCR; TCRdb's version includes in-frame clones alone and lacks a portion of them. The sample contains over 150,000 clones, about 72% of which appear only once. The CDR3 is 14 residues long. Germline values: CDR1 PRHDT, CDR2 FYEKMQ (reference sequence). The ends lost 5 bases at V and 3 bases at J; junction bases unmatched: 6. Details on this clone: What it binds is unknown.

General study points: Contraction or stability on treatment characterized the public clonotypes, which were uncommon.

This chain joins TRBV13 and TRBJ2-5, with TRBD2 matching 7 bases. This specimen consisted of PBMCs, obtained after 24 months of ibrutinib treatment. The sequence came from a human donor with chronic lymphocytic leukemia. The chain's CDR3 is CASSQRGPEETQYF. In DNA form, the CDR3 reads TGTGCCAGCAGCCAGCGGGGACCAGAAGAGACCCAGTACTTC.